A single sample gave rise to the 2 T cell receptor beta chains below, sequenced in a study of T-cell memory formation after mild COVID-19. Each CDR3 protein gets one entry after TCRdb re-called the 5' RACE reads with MiXCR. The data show about 340,000 distinct CDR3 sequences, roughly 14% seen once. Sample: PBMCs or a T cell subset sorted from them (not recorded which). The receptors were gathered from a man aged 18 to 29 who had mild COVID-19 (a few samples of this study predate the infection). Cell type and time point are not known.

This clonotype came up many times. The chain links TRBV7-8 to TRBJ2-7; D gene uncertain. CDR3 length: 12 residues. The germline gives CDR1 SGHVS, CDR2 FQNEAQ. The ends were cut back, 2 bases at V and 2 bases at J, with 4 bases in the middle. The CDR3 DNA is TGTGCCAGCAGCTTACCACCCTACGAGCAGTACTTC. Protein: CASSLPPYEQYF.

Many counts were recorded for this clonotype. The chain recombines TRBV25-1 with TRBJ1-6; 7 bases align to TRBD1. Per germline, CDR1 MGHDK and CDR2 SYGVNS. The CDR3 is made up of 13 amino acids. Trimming took 5 bases from V and 7 from J; bases not matched to a gene: 2. CDR3 DNA sequence: TGTGCCAGCAGTAGGGACAGCAATTCACCCCTCCACTTT. Translation gives CASSRDSNSPLHF.